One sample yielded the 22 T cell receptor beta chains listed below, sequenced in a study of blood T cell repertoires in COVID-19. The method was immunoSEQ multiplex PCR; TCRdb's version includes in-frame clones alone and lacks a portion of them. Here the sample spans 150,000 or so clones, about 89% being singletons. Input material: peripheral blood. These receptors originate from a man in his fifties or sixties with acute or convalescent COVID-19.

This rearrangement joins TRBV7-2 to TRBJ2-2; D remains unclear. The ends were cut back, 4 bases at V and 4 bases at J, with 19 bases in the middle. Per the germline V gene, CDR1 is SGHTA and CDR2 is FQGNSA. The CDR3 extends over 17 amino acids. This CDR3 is CASSSFGGSSSTGELFF. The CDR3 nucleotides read TGTGCCAGCAGCTCCTTTGGCGGCTCCTCTTCCACCGGGGAGCTGTTTTTT.

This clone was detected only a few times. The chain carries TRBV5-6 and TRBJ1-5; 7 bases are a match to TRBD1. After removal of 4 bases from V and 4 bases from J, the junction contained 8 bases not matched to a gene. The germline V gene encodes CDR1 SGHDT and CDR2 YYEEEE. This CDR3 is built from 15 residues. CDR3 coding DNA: TGTGCCAGCAGCCGGGGACAGCTGGATAATCAGCCCCAGCATTTT. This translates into CASSRGQLDNQPQHF.

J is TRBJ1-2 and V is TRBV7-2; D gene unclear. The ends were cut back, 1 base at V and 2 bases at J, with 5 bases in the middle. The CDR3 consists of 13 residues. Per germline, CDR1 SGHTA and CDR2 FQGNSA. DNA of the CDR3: TGTGCCAGCAGCTTAGTACAGAACTATGGCTACACCTTC. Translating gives CASSLVQNYGYTF.

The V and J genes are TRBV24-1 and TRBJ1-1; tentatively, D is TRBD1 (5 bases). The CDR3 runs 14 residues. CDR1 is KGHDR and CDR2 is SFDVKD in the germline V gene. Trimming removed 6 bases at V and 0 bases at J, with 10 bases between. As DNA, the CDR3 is TGTGCCACCAGTCCCGGGGGACTGAACACTGAAGCTTTCTTT. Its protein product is CATSPGGLNTEAFF.

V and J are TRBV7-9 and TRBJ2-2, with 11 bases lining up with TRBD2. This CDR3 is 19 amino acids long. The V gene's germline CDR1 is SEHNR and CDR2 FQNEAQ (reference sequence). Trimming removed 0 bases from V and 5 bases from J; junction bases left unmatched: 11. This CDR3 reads CASSLAGTGSSGRTGELFF. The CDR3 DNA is TGTGCCAGCAGCTTAGCCGGGACAGGGTCTAGCGGGAGGACCGGGGAGCTGTTTTTT.

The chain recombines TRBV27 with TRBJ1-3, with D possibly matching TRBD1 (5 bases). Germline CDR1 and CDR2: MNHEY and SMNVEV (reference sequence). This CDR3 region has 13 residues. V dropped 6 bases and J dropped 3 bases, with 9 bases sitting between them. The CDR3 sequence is CASSHRNGNTIYF. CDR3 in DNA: TGTGCCAGCAGCCACAGGAATGGAAACACCATATATTTT.

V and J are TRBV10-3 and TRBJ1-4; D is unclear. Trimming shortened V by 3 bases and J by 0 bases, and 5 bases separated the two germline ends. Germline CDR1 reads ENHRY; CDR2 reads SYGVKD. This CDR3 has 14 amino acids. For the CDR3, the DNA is TGTGCCATCAGTGACACGGCAACTAATGAAAAACTGTTTTTT. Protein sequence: CAISDTATNEKLFF.

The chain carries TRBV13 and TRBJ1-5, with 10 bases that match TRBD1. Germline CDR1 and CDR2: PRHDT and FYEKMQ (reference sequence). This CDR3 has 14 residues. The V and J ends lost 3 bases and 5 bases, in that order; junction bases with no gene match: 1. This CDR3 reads CASSFGQGDQPQHF. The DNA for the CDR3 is TGTGCCAGCAGCTTCGGACAGGGGGATCAGCCCCAGCATTTT.

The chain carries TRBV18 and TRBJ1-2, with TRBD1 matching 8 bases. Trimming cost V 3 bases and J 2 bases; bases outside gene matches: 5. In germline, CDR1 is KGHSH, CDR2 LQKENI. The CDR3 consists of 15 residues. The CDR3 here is CASSPVTGENYGYTF. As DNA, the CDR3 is TGTGCCAGCTCACCCGTGACAGGGGAAAACTATGGCTACACCTTC.

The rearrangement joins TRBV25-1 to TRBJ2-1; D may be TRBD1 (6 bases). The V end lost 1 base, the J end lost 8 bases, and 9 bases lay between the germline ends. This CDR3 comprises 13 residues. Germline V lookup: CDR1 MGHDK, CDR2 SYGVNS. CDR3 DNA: TGTGCCAGCAGTGAATGGACAGAGGATGAGCAGTTCTTC. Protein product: CASSEWTEDEQFF.

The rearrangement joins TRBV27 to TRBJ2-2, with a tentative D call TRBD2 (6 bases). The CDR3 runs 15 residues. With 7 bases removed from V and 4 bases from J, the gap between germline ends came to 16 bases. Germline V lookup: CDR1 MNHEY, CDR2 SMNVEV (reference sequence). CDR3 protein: CASKLGVGGTGELFF. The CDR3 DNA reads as TGTGCCAGCAAACTCGGGGTGGGGGGCACCGGGGAGCTGTTTTTT.

CDR3 sequence: CASSYVGAGNQPQHF. The CDR3, as DNA: TGTGCCAGCAGTTACGTGGGGGCTGGCAATCAGCCCCAGCATTTT. This chain joins TRBV6-2 or TRBV6-3 and TRBJ1-5; weak D call: TRBD1 (6 bases). V was shortened by 2 bases and J by 2 bases, with 10 bases between the two germline ends. CDR3 length: 15 amino acids. Germline assignment: CDR1 MNHEY and CDR2 SVGEGT.

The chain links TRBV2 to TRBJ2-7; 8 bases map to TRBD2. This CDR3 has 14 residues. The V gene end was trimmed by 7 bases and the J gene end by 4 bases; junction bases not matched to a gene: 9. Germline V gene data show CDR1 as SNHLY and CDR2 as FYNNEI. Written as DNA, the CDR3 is TGTGCCAGCATCCGCAGCGGGAGTCGGTACGAGCAGTACTTC. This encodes CASIRSGSRYEQYF.

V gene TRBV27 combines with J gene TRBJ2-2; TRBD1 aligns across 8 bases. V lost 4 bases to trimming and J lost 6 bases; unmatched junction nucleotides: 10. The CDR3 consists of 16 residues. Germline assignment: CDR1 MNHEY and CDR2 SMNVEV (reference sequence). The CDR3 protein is CASSSISGQGPGELFF. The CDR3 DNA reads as TGTGCCAGCAGTTCCATAAGTGGACAGGGTCCCGGGGAGCTGTTTTTT.

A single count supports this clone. The CDR3 reads CASSLVFQGAETQYF. In DNA, the CDR3 is TGTGCCAGCAGCTTAGTCTTTCAGGGCGCAGAGACCCAGTACTTC. The V call is TRBV7-2, the J call TRBJ2-5; a possible D gene is TRBD1 (5 bases). CDR3 length equals 15 residues. From germline, CDR1 is SGHTA and CDR2 FQGNSA. Trimming stripped 1 base from V and 4 bases from J, with 13 bases between.

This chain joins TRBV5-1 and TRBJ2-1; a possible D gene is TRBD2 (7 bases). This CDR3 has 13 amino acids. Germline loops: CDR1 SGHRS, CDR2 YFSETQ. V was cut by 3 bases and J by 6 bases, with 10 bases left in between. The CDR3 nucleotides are TGCGCCAGCAGCTATCGGGGGGCCAATGAGCAGTTCTTC. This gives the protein CASSYRGANEQFF.

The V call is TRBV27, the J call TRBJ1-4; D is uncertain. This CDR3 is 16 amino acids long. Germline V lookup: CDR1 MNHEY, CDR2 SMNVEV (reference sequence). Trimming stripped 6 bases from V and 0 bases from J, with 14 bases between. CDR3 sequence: CASRPLTPATNEKLFF. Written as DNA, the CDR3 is TGTGCCAGCAGGCCTCTGACACCCGCAACTAATGAAAAACTGTTTTTT.

The CDR3 DNA reads as TGTGCCAGTAGTATAGCCCGGGACACCTATGGCTACACCTTC. Translated, it gives CASSIARDTYGYTF. The chain carries TRBV19 and TRBJ1-2; D is possibly TRBD1 (6 bases). Germline CDR1 is LNHDA and CDR2 is SQIVND (reference sequence). Deletions cut 1 base from V and 4 bases from J, with 10 bases between. CDR3 size: 14 residues.

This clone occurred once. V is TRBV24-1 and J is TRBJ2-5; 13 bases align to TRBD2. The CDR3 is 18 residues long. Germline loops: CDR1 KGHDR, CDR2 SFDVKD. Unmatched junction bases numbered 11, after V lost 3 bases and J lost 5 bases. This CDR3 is CATSDPRTSGGPEETQYF. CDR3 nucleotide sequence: TGTGCCACCAGTGATCCCCGGACTAGCGGGGGACCCGAGGAGACCCAGTACTTC.

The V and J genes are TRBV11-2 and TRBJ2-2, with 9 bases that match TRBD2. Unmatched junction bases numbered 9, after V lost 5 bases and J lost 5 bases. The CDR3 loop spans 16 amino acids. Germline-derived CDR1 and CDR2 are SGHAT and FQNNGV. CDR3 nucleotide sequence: TGTGCCAGCAGCCCACGAAGCGGGGGGCGTACCGGGGAGCTGTTTTTT. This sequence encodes CASSPRSGGRTGELFF.

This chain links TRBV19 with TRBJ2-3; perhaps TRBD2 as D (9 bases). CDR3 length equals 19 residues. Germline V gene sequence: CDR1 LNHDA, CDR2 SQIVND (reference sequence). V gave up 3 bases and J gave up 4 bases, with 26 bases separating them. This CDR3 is CASSMRGQVQAGGADTQYF. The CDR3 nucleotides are TGTGCCAGTAGTATGAGGGGACAGGTACAAGCGGGAGGCGCAGATACGCAGTATTTT. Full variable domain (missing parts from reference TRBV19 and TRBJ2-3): DGGITQSPKYLFRKEGQNVTLSCEQNLNHDAMYWYRQDPGQGLRLIYYSQIVNDFQKGDIAEGYSVSREKKESFPLTVTSAQKNPTAFYLCASSMRGQVQAGGADTQYFGPGTRLTVL.

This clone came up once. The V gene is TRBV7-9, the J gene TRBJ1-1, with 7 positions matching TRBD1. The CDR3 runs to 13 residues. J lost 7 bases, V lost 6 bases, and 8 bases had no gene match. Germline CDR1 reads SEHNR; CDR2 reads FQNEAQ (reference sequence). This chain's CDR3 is CASSHKGQDEAFF. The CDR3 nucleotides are TGTGCCAGCAGTCACAAAGGACAGGATGAAGCTTTCTTT.